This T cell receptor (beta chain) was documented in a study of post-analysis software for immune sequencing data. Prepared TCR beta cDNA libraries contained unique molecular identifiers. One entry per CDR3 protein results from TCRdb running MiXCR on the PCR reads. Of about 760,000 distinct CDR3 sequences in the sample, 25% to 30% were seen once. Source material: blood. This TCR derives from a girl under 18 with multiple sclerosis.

The CDR3 DNA reads as TGTGCCAGCAGCTTGGTCGGTTCGGGCGGGGAGCTGTTTTTT. It translates to CASSLVGSGGELFF. The genes are TRBV11-2 and TRBJ2-2, with no clear D. Deletions cut 3 bases from V and 7 bases from J, with 12 bases between. The CDR3 is made up of 14 amino acids. Looked up from germline, CDR1 is SGHAT and CDR2 is FQNNGV.